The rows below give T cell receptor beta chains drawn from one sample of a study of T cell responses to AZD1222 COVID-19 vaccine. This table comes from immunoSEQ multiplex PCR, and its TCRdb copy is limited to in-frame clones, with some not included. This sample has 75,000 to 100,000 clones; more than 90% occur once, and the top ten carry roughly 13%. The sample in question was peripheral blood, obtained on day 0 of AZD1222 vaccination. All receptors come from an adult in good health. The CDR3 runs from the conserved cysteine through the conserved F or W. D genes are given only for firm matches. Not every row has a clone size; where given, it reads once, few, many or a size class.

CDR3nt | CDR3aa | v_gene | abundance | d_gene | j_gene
TGTGCCTGGAGTGTTGATGGGGGGATGACTGAAGCTTTCTTT | CAWSVDGGMTEAFF | TRBV30 | . | . | TRBJ1-1
TGTGCCAGCAGTAAATCTCAGGGTCGCCCTAATGAAAAACTGTTTTTT | CASSKSQGRPNEKLFF | TRBV2 | once | . | TRBJ1-4
TGTGCCAGCAGCTTGGGATCTCCTAATGAAAAACTGTTTTTT | CASSLGSPNEKLFF | TRBV5-4 | . | . | TRBJ1-4
TGTGCCAGCAGCTCCCCCGGACAGGCCTACAATGAGCAGTTCTTC | CASSSPGQAYNEQFF | TRBV5-4 | . | TRBD1 | TRBJ2-1
TGTGCCACCCGACCTAGACAGGGAACCTACAATGAGCAGTTCTTC | CATRPRQGTYNEQFF | TRBV27 | . | TRBD1 | TRBJ2-1
TGTGCCAGCAGCCGCAAGTCCTTCCTGAACACTGAAGCTTTCTTT | CASSRKSFLNTEAFF | TRBV5-4 | . | . | TRBJ1-1
TGTGCCAGCAGCGTAGAGGGGGGACGTCTCGGCTACACCTTC | CASSVEGGRLGYTF | TRBV9 | . | . | TRBJ1-2
TGTGCCAGCTCACCTCCACCTACTAACTATGGCTACACCTTC | CASSPPPTNYGYTF | TRBV18 | . | . | TRBJ1-2
TGCGCCAGCAGCTTTCAGAATGAGCAGTTCTTC | CASSFQNEQFF | TRBV5-1 | . | . | TRBJ2-1
TGTGCCAGTAGTAGCCAGGGGTTTGGCTCCTACGAGCAGTACTTC | CASSSQGFGSYEQYF | TRBV19 | . | . | TRBJ2-7
TGTGCCAGCAGCCAGGGCATGGAGACCCAGTACTTC | CASSQGMETQYF | TRBV14 | . | . | TRBJ2-5
TGTGCCAGCTCACCATCGGGAGGAAACACCATATATTTT | CASSPSGGNTIYF | TRBV18 | . | . | TRBJ1-3
TGTGCCAGCAGCCAGACGACAGGGGGCGGCTACACCTTC | CASSQTTGGGYTF | TRBV4-2 | . | TRBD1 | TRBJ1-2
TGTGCCAGCAGCACGTCCGGGAGCTCCTACGAGCAGTACTTC | CASSTSGSSYEQYF | TRBV7-2 | . | . | TRBJ2-7
TGTGCCATCAATTCGGACAGGGGGAATCAGCCCCAGCATTTT | CAINSDRGNQPQHF | TRBV10-3 | . | TRBD1 | TRBJ1-5
TGCGCCAGCAGCTTGGTATCGTCGCAGCTCTATGGCTACACCTTC | CASSLVSSQLYGYTF | TRBV5-1 | . | . | TRBJ1-2
TGTGCCAGCAGCTTAGACAGGACCGCTTACGAGCAGTACTTC | CASSLDRTAYEQYF | TRBV11-3 | . | . | TRBJ2-7
TGTGCCAGTAAGGGACAGGGGTCTGGAAACACCATATATTTT | CASKGQGSGNTIYF | TRBV19 | . | TRBD1 | TRBJ1-3
TGTGCCAGCAGTTCCCGGACAGGGGGGGTAAGTCAGCCCCAGCATTTT | CASSSRTGGVSQPQHF | TRBV6-5 | once | TRBD1 | TRBJ1-5
TGTGCCAGCAGCTTTGCGGATTCGGGGGCTTTCTTT | CASSFADSGAFF | TRBV5-4 | . | . | TRBJ1-1
TGTGCCAGCAGTGGAGGGGGACTAGCGGGAACCGAGCAGTACTTC | CASSGGGLAGTEQYF | TRBV27 | . | TRBD2 | TRBJ2-7
TGTGCCAGTAGTAGGGGCGACAGGGGAGCCAAAAACATTCAGTACTTC | CASSRGDRGAKNIQYF | TRBV19 | . | TRBD1 | TRBJ2-4
TGTGCCAGCAGCCAAGAAGTCAGGTGGGACACTGATAATGAAAAACTGTTTTTT | CASSQEVRWDTDNEKLFF | TRBV14 | . | . | TRBJ1-4
TGCGCCAGCAGCCCGGAGGCGGGGACCTCAAACCAGCCCCAGCATTTT | CASSPEAGTSNQPQHF | TRBV5-1 | . | . | TRBJ1-5
TGTGCCAGCAGCCCTACCCTGGGGACCCCGGCCCCAGCTTTCTTT | CASSPTLGTPAPAFF | TRBV3-1/TRBV3-2 | . | . | TRBJ1-1
TGTGCCAGCAGTGAATTTCACACCCATAGCAATCAGCCCCAGCATTTT | CASSEFHTHSNQPQHF | TRBV6-1 | . | . | TRBJ1-5
. | CASSFLWQADQPQHF | TRBV7-8 | . | . | TRBJ1-5
TGTGCCAGCTCTGCCAGCGGGAGTCTGTACAATGAGCAGTTCTTC | CASSASGSLYNEQFF | TRBV11-2 | once | TRBD2 | TRBJ2-1
TGTGCCAGCAGTTTACAACCCTCTGGAAACACCATATATTTT | CASSLQPSGNTIYF | TRBV27 | . | . | TRBJ1-3
TGTGCCACCAGCAGAGATTTACAGGGGCGGGAAAAACTGTTTTTT | CATSRDLQGREKLFF | TRBV15 | . | TRBD1 | TRBJ1-4
TGTGCCAGCAGCCCGGCGTGGAGGGAGGGCCCCTCCTACGAGCAGTACTTC | CASSPAWREGPSYEQYF | TRBV5-8 | . | TRBD2 | TRBJ2-7
TGTGCCAGCAGCGCTCCGGGACAGGGGTATGGCTACACCTTC | CASSAPGQGYGYTF | TRBV6-2/TRBV6-3 | few | TRBD1 | TRBJ1-2
TGTGCCAGCAGTCGGCTAGCGGGGTTGGGAGATACGCAGTATTTT | CASSRLAGLGDTQYF | TRBV28 | . | TRBD2 | TRBJ2-3
TGTGCCAGCAGTGAAGCGCTCCTGGGGGCAGGGGCTTTCTTT | CASSEALLGAGAFF | TRBV6-1 | . | . | TRBJ1-1
TGTGCCAGTAGTATAGTTGGACGGGGAGCTAACTATGGCTACACCTTC | CASSIVGRGANYGYTF | TRBV19 | . | . | TRBJ1-2
TGTGCCAGCACTCGGCAGGGGGAAAGCTCCTACGAGCAGTACTTC | CASTRQGESSYEQYF | TRBV27 | . | TRBD1 | TRBJ2-7
TGTGCCAGCAGTGCGGGGCTAAATGAAAAACTGTTTTTT | CASSAGLNEKLFF | TRBV2 | . | . | TRBJ1-4
TGTGCCAGCTCACCAGGGGCCCCTGGGGCCAACGTCCTGACTTTC | CASSPGAPGANVLTF | TRBV18 | . | . | TRBJ2-6
TGTGCCAGCAGCCCGCTGGGTGAGGCGACTTTCTTT | CASSPLGEATFF | TRBV4-2 | many | . | TRBJ1-1
TGTGCCAGCAGCTTGGTAGTACTGGCGGATTGGGGGCAGTACTTC | CASSLVVLADWGQYF | TRBV5-5 | . | . | TRBJ2-7
TGTGCCAGCAGCCGGGGTACCGGGGAGCTGTTTTTT | CASSRGTGELFF | TRBV12-3/TRBV12-4 | . | . | TRBJ2-2
TGCGCCAGCAGCTTCCGGGACAGACAAAGCTCCTACGAGCAGTACTTC | CASSFRDRQSSYEQYF | TRBV5-1 | . | TRBD1 | TRBJ2-7
TGTGCCATCGGTAAACAGGAGAACACTGAAGCTTTCTTT | CAIGKQENTEAFF | TRBV10-3 | once | . | TRBJ1-1
TGTGCCAGCAGCTTCCGGACAGTAAACTATGGCTACACCTTC | CASSFRTVNYGYTF | TRBV5-6 | . | . | TRBJ1-2
TGTGCCAGCACGCGGGCAGGGACCACCGGGGAGCTGTTTTTT | CASTRAGTTGELFF | TRBV27 | . | . | TRBJ2-2
TGTGCCAGCAGCCAAACGACAGTCCGGCGGTGGTATGGCTACACCTTC | CASSQTTVRRWYGYTF | TRBV4-2 | once | . | TRBJ1-2
TGTGCCATCAGTGATCCCCCTGCCGTCACCGGGGAGCTGTTTTTT | CAISDPPAVTGELFF | TRBV10-3 | . | . | TRBJ2-2
TGTGCCAGCAGTTACTCACAGGGAGGGAATACGCAGTATTTT | CASSYSQGGNTQYF | TRBV6-5 | . | . | TRBJ2-3
TGTGCCAGTAGTCCCGGGGTGAGCAATCAGCCCCAGCATTTT | CASSPGVSNQPQHF | TRBV19 | . | . | TRBJ1-5